The 3 T cell receptor beta chains reported below all come from one sample, sequenced in a study of regulatory T cells in long-lasting Graves disease (dated by TCRdb to the early 2020s). Libraries were made using multiplex PCR. These reads were obtained on an Illumina HiSeq 4000. TCR beta libraries were built with iRepertoire HTBI primers and Arm-PCR amplification of CDR3 regions. The public reads were reanalyzed by TCRdb: fastp trimming at Q25, MiXCR alignment, in-frame beta chains only. Each entry is one CDR3 protein sequence, shown with its most common DNA and genes. Across this sample there are roughly 530,000 distinct CDR3 sequences, with 15% to 20% seen only once. 25% of the sample comes from the top ten. The time point label here, explained by the study, means: newly diagnosed GD, antithyroid drugs for less than 3 months. For both TCR sequencing and RNA sequencing, RNA was extracted from PBMCs in TRIzol.

These data were also reused for a study on T cells in Graves' hyperthyroidism and ophthalmopathy.

Sample: peripheral blood mononuclear cells (PBMCs), taken at new diagnosis, from a patient treated with antithyroid drugs. The receptors were gathered from a woman aged 40-65 years with Graves disease. Donor details come from another sample of the same person, matched by shared clones.

This clonotype came up many times. V and J are TRBV3-1 and TRBJ1-3, with TRBD1 matching 9 bases. Looked up from germline, CDR1 is LGHDT and CDR2 is YNNKEL (reference sequence). The V and J ends lost 8 bases and 0 bases, in that order; junction bases with no gene match: 5. The CDR3 is 15 amino acids. CDR3: CASSGTGFSGNTIYF. The CDR3 DNA reads as TGTGCCAGCTCCGGGACAGGGTTCTCTGGAAACACCATATATTTT.

The chain employs TRBV6-1 and TRBJ2-2; D unclear. The CDR3 length is 12 residues. Trimming pared 10 bases from V and 6 bases from J, leaving 12 bases between. Germline CDR1 is MNHNS and CDR2 is SASEGT. CDR3: CATWPRSGELFF. CDR3 sequence (DNA): TGTGCCACTTGGCCCCGTTCCGGGGAGCTGTTTTTT.

This clonotype was counted only a few times. The chain is built from TRBV20-1 and TRBJ1-5; D gene unclear. The CDR3 has 17 amino acids. The V gene's germline CDR1 is DFQATT and CDR2 SNEGSKA (reference sequence). V shed 3 bases and J shed 0 bases, with 18 bases lying between them. CDR3: CSASPGIMTNSNQPQHF. The CDR3 DNA reads as TGCAGTGCTAGTCCCGGGATAATGACGAATAGCAATCAGCCCCAGCATTTT.